Presented here are 7 T cell receptor beta chains from one specimen sequenced in a study of control samples from healthy donors and cancer patients. Using immunoSEQ multiplex PCR, the repertoire was profiled, and TCRdb retains in-frame clones only, with some absent. Of some 87,000 clones listed, 75% to 85% are singletons. Material for sequencing was PBMCs. Source of these receptors: a man aged 55 to 70 with head and neck cancer.

J is TRBJ2-5 and V is TRBV2; TRBD2 is a possible D gene (6 bases). The germline CDR1 and CDR2 sequences are SNHLY and FYNNEI. The CDR3 covers 11 residues. CDR3 protein: CGWAGMETQYF. The CDR3, as DNA: TGTGGATGGGCGGGAATGGAGACCCAGTACTTC.

The genes are TRBV2 and TRBJ1-5; D gene ambiguous. CDR3 length: 12 amino acids. Per the germline V gene, CDR1 is SNHLY and CDR2 is FYNNEI. V lost 0 bases, J lost 10 bases, and 7 bases lay in between. Here the CDR3 reads CASSEALGPQHF. Here the CDR3 DNA reads TGTGCCAGCAGTGAAGCCCTCGGCCCCCAGCATTTT.

The chain combines TRBV27 with TRBJ2-1; D is perhaps TRBD1 (5 bases). Germline V gene sequence: CDR1 MNHEY, CDR2 SMNVEV (reference sequence). The CDR3 is 16 residues long. V gave up 6 bases and J gave up 5 bases, with 20 bases separating them. The CDR3 coding sequence is TGTGCCAGCAGACGCCCCCAGGGATTCGGGCACAATGAGCAGTTCTTC. Translation: CASRRPQGFGHNEQFF.

The V gene is TRBV20-1, the J gene TRBJ1-3; a possible D gene is TRBD1 (5 bases). The V gene's germline CDR1 is DFQATT and CDR2 SNEGSKA (reference sequence). This CDR3 region has 12 residues. Trimming took 3 bases from V and 10 from J, leaving 13 bases between them. CDR3 DNA sequence: TGCAGTGCTAGTAACAGGTTCGGGACCATATATTTT. Translation: CSASNRFGTIYF.

In this sample, this clone turned up once. The chain is built from TRBV19 and TRBJ1-5; D unresolved. V lost 2 bases, J lost 3 bases, and 5 bases lay in between. CDR3 length equals 13 residues. Germline V CDR1 and CDR2: LNHDA, SQIVND (reference sequence). For the CDR3, the DNA is TGTGCCAGTAGTATAACGAACAATCAGCCCCAGCATTTT. Translation gives CASSITNNQPQHF.

The CDR3 bases are TGTGCCACCGCTACCGGCCAGGGGAGGCAGACCCAGTACTTC. It specifies CATATGQGRQTQYF. V gene TRBV19 combines with J gene TRBJ2-5, with D tentatively TRBD1 or TRBD2 (6 bases each). The CDR3 loop spans 14 amino acids. The germline V gene encodes CDR1 LNHDA and CDR2 SQIVND (reference sequence). The V end was cut by 10 bases, the J end by 6 bases, with 21 bases between.

The genes are TRBV6-6 and TRBJ2-1; 10 bases map to TRBD2. V lost 6 bases and J lost 5; bases outside the gene matches: 13. Looked up from germline, CDR1 is MNHNY and CDR2 is SVGAGI (reference sequence). The CDR3 loop spans 17 amino acids. CDR3 in DNA: TGTGCCAGCAGGCGACAATCCACTAGCGGGGTAAACAATGAGCAGTTCTTC. It specifies CASRRQSTSGVNNEQFF.